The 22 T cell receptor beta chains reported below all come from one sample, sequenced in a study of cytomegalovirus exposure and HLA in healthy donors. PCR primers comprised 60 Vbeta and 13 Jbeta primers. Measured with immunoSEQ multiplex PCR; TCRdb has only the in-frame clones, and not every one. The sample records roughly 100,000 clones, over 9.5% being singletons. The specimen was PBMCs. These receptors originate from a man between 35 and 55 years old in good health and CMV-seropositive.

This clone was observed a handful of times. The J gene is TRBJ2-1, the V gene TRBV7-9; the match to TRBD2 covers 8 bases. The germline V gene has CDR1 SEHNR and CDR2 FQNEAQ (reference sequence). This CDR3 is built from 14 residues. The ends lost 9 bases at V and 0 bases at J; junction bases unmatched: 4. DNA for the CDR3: TGTGCCAGTACGGGAGGGCCCTCCTACAATGAGCAGTTCTTC. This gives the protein CASTGGPSYNEQFF.

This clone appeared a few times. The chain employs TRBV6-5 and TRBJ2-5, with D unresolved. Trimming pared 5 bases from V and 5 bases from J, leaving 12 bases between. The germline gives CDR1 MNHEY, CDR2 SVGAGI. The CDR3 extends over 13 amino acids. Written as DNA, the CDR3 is TGTGCCAGCAGTCCCCTCCTGGAGGAGACCCAGTACTTC. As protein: CASSPLLEETQYF.

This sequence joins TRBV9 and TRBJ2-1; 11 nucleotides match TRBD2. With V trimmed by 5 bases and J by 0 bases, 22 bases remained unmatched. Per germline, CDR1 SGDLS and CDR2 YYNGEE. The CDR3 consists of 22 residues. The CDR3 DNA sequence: TGTGCCAGCAGACTGGGGGCTGTGGGGTCCGGGACTAGCGGTATCTCCTACAATGAGCAGTTCTTC. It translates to CASRLGAVGSGTSGISYNEQFF.

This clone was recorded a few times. This chain's CDR3 is CASSLGATGELFF. In DNA, the CDR3 is TGTGCCAGCTCTCTAGGGGCGACCGGGGAGCTGTTTTTT. The rearrangement joins TRBV25-1 to TRBJ2-2; D might be TRBD1 (5 bases). With 8 bases removed from V and 5 bases from J, the gap between germline ends came to 12 bases. Germline assignment: CDR1 MGHDK and CDR2 SYGVNS. The CDR3 sequence is 13 residues long.

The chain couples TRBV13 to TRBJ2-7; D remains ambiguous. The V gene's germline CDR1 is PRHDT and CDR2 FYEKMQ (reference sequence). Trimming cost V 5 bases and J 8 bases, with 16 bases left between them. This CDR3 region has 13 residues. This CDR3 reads CASSPQISNQQYF. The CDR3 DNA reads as TGTGCCAGCAGCCCCCAGATTTCGAATCAGCAGTACTTC.

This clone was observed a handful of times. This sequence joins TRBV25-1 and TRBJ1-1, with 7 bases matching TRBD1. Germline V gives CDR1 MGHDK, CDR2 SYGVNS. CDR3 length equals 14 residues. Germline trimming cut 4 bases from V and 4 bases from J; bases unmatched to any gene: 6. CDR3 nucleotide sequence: TGTGCCAGCAGTGCAGACAGGGACGCCACTGAAGCTTTCTTT. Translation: CASSADRDATEAFF.

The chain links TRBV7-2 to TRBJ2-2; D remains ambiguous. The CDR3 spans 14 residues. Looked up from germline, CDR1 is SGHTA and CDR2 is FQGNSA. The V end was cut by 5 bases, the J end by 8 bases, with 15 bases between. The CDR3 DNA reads TGTGCCAGCAGCCAAATGAGACAAACTGGGGAGCTGTTTTTT. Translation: CASSQMRQTGELFF.

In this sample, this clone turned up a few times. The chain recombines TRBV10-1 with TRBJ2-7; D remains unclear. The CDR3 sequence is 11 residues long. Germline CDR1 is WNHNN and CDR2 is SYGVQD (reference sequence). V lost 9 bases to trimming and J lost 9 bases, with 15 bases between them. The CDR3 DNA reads TGCGCCAGGCCGCAGGATGCCTGGCAGTACTTC. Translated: CARPQDAWQYF.

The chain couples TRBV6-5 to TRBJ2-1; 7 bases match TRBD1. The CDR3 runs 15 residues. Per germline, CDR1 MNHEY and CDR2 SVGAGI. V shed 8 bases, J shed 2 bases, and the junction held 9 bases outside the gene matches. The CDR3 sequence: CASAFRGSPYNEQFF. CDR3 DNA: TGTGCCAGCGCCTTCAGGGGGAGCCCCTACAATGAGCAGTTCTTC.

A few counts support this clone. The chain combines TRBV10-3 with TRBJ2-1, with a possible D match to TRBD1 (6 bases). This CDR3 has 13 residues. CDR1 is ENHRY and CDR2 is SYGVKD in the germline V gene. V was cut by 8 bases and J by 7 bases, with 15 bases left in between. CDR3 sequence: CAIGRGRWNEQFF. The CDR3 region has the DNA TGTGCCATCGGCAGGGGAAGGTGGAATGAGCAGTTCTTC.

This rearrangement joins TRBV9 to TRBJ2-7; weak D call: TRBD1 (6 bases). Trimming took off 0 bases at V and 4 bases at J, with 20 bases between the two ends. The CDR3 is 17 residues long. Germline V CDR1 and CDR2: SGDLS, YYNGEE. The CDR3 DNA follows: TGTGCCAGCAGCGTAGGAGCTGGGGACACGGGCATTTACGAGCAGTACTTC. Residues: CASSVGAGDTGIYEQYF.

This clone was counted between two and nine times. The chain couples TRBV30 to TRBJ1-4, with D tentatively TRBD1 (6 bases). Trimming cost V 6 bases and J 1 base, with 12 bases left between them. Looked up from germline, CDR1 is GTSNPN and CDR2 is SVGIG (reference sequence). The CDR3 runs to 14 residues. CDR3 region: CACPWTVTNEKLFF. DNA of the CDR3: TGTGCCTGTCCCTGGACAGTAACTAATGAAAAACTGTTTTTT.

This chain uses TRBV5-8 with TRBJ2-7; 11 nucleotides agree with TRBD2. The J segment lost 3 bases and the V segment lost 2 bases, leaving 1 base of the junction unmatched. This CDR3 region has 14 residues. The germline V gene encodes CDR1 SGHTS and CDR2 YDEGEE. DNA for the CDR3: TGTGCCAGCAGCTTCGGGACTAGCGGCTACGAGCAGTACTTC. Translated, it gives CASSFGTSGYEQYF.

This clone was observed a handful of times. CDR3 sequence (DNA): TGTGCCAGCAGCTCCCTAAGTAGCGGGAATGGCAATGAGCAGTTCTTC. Translated, it gives CASSSLSSGNGNEQFF. This chain joins TRBV7-3 and TRBJ2-1; 8 bases fit TRBD2. CDR1 is SGHTA, CDR2 FQGTGA, per germline. The CDR3 is 16 residues long. The junction had 11 bases not matched to a gene; V was cut back by 4 bases and J by 6 bases.

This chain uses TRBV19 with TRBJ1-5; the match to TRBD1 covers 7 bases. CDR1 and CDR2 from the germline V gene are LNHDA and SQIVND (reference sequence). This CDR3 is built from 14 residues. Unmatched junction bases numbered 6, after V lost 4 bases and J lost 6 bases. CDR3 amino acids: CASSKGQGVQPQHF. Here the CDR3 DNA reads TGTGCCAGTAGTAAAGGTCAGGGGGTTCAGCCCCAGCATTTT.

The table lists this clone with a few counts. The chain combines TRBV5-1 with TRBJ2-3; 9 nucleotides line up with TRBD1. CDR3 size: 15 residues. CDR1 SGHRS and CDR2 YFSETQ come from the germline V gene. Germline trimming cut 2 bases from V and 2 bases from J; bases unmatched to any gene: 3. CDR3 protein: CASSLGTGNTDTQYF. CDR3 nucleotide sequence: TGCGCCAGCAGCTTAGGGACAGGGAACACAGATACGCAGTATTTT.

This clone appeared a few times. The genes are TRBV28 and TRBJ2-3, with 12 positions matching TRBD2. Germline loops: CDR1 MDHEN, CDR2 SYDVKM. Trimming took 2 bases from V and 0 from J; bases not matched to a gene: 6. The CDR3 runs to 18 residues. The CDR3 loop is CASSLGVLAGGSTDTQYF. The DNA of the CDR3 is TGTGCCAGCAGTTTAGGGGTTCTAGCGGGGGGGAGCACAGATACGCAGTATTTT.

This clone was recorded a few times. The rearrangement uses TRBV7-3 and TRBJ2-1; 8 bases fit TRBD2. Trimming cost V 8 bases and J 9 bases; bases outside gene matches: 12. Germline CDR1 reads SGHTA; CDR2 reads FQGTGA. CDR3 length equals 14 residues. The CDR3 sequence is CASRAGVGLGEQFF. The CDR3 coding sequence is TGTGCCAGCCGAGCGGGGGTAGGGTTAGGTGAGCAGTTCTTC. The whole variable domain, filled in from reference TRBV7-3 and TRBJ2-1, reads GAGVSQTPSNKVTEKGKYVELRCDPISGHTALYWYRQSLGQGPEFLIYFQGTGAADDSGLPNDRFFAVRPEGSVSTLKIQRTERGDSAVYLCASRAGVGLGEQFFGPGTRLTVL.

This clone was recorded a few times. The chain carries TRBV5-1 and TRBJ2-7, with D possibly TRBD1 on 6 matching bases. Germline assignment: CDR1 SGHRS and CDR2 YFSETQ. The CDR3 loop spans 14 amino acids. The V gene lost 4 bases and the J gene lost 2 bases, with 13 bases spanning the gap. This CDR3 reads CASSTGHETYEQYF. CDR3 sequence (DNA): TGCGCCAGCAGCACGGGACATGAGACCTACGAGCAGTACTTC.

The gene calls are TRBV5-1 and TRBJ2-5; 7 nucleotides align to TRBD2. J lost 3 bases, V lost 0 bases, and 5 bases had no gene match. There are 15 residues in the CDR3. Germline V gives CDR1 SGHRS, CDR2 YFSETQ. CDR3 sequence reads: CASSLDFGREETQYF. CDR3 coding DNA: TGCGCCAGCAGCTTGGATTTTGGGAGGGAAGAGACCCAGTACTTC.

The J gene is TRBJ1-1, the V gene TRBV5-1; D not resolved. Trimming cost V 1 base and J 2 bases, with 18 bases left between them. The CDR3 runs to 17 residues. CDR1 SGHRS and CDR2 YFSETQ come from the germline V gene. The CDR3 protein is CASSLLFLGRTNTEAFF. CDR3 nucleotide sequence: TGCGCCAGCAGCTTGCTTTTTCTCGGACGGACTAACACTGAAGCTTTCTTT.

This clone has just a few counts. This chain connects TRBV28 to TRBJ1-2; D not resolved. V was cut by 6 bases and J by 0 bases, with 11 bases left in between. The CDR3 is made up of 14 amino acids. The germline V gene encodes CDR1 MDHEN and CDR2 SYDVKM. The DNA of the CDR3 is TGTGCCAGCAGCCTACTGAACGCTAACTATGGCTACACCTTC. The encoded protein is CASSLLNANYGYTF.